This TCR beta chain was recovered during a study of PD-1 blockade in classical Hodgkin lymphoma. The CDR3 sequence is 15 residues long. The V gene's germline CDR1 is SGDLS and CDR2 YYNGEE. V lost 4 bases to trimming and J lost 4 bases; unmatched junction nucleotides: 6. Each patient's relapse followed autologous stem cell transplantation, and brentuximab vedotin exposure varied. Best responses fell into complete response, partial response or progressive disease. Only in-frame clones appear in the TCRdb table, and some are missing; sequencing was by immunoSEQ multiplex PCR. The repertoire has 11,000 to 15,000 clones, over 70% of them found once; the top ten carry less than 25%.

The specimen was peripheral blood mononuclear cells (PBMCs), collected before the second cycle of nivolumab. This chain uses TRBV9 with TRBJ2-5, with 11 positions matching TRBD1. The TCR originated in a human donor with classical Hodgkin lymphoma. The CDR3 loop is CASSWRGTGGETQYF. CDR3 in DNA: TGTGCCAGCAGCTGGCGCGGGACAGGGGGAGAGACCCAGTACTTC.